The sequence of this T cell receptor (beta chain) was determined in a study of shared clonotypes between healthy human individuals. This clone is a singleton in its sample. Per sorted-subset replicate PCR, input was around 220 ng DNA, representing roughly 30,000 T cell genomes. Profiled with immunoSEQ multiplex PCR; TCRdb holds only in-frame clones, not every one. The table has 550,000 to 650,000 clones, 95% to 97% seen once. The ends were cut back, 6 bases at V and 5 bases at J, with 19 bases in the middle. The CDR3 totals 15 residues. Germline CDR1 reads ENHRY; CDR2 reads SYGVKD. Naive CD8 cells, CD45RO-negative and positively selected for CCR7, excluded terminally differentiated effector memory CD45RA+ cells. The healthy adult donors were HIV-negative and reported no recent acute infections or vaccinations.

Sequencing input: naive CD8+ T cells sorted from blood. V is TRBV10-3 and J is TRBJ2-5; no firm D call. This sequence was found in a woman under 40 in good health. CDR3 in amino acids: CAISLTNGPEETQYF. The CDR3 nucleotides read TGTGCCATCAGCCTTACCAACGGGCCGGAGGAGACCCAGTACTTC.